The 26 T cell receptor beta chains below all came from one sample that was sequenced in a study of T cell repertoires in cytomegalovirus infection. Using its own MiXCR run on the reads, TCRdb lists one record per CDR3 protein. The table has approximately 990,000 distinct CDR3 sequences, around 32% seen once; the top ten hold more than 12%. No antigen is known for these receptors. The specimen was cultured CD8+ T cells from PBMCs, collected from culture after CMV antigen stimulation. The receptors shown here come from a human donor in good health (CMV status not recorded). Some clones in this sample may be carry-over from other donors' samples.

The genes are TRBV20-1 and TRBJ2-1, with 11 bases that match TRBD2. V shed 5 bases and J 8 bases; nucleotides not matched to a gene: 11. The CDR3 runs 15 residues. Germline CDR1 and CDR2: DFQATT and SNEGSKA (reference sequence). The CDR3 protein is CSAPIAGGPVDEQFF. The CDR3 DNA reads as TGCAGTGCTCCTATAGCGGGGGGGCCGGTGGATGAGCAGTTCTTC.

This clonotype was recorded many times. The chain combines TRBV27 with TRBJ1-5; D is undetermined. Germline V gene sequence: CDR1 MNHEY, CDR2 SMNVEV (reference sequence). CDR3 size: 15 residues. Trimming pared 4 bases from V and 2 bases from J, leaving 12 bases between. The CDR3 DNA follows: TGTGCCAGCAGTTCGGCCGGCGGAGGCAATCAGCCCCAGCATTTT. This codes for CASSSAGGGNQPQHF.

This clonotype was counted only a few times. The J gene is TRBJ2-5, the V gene TRBV7-8; 7 bases agree with TRBD1. Per germline, CDR1 SGHVS and CDR2 FQNEAQ. The CDR3 loop spans 14 amino acids. With V trimmed by 5 bases and J by 1 base, 4 bases remained unmatched. The CDR3 bases are TGTGCCAGCAGCGTGGGACAGACCCAAGAGACCCAGTACTTC. Protein sequence: CASSVGQTQETQYF.

The V call is TRBV29-1, the J call TRBJ1-4, with D possibly matching TRBD1 (5 bases). This CDR3 is built from 16 residues. V was pared by 7 bases and J by 3 bases, with 21 bases between. CDR1 is SQVTM and CDR2 is ANQGSEA in the germline V gene. CDR3 residues: CSGPRWAGRPNEKLFF. The DNA for the CDR3 is TGCAGCGGCCCCAGGTGGGCGGGACGGCCTAATGAAAAACTGTTTTTT.

This chain joins TRBV7-2 and TRBJ1-5; no clear D. V was trimmed by 1 base and J by 2 bases, leaving 6 bases between them. This CDR3 is 14 amino acids long. Germline CDR1 SGHTA, CDR2 FQGNSA. In DNA form, the CDR3 reads TGTACCAGCAGCTTAGGTTTAGGCAATCAGCCCCAGCATTTT. Translation: CTSSLGLGNQPQHF.

The rearrangement links TRBV5-1 to TRBJ2-1, with 10 bases aligning to TRBD2. The CDR3 contains 16 residues. J lost 5 bases, V lost 3 bases, and 8 bases had no gene match. Germline V gives CDR1 SGHRS, CDR2 YFSETQ. The CDR3 loop is CASSYKLSGGNNEQFF. CDR3 nucleotide sequence: TGCGCCAGCAGCTACAAGCTTAGCGGGGGGAACAATGAGCAGTTCTTC.

The chain has TRBV7-6 and TRBJ2-3, with D perhaps matching TRBD1 (5 bases). V was clipped by 6 bases and J by 0 bases, with 13 bases between them. Germline CDR1 is SGHVS and CDR2 is FNYEAQ. This CDR3 has 15 amino acids. CDR3 bases: TGTGCCAGCAGAGACAGACCCTTTAGCACAGATACGCAGTATTTT. This translates into CASRDRPFSTDTQYF.

This clonotype was observed a few times. This chain connects TRBV12-3 or TRBV12-4 to TRBJ2-7; unclear D gene. The CDR3 length is 15 residues. V shed 7 bases and J shed 4 bases, with 20 bases lying between them. The CDR3 DNA follows: TGTGCCAGCAAGCTAGGGCTGTCAAGAGTGTACGAGCAGTACTTC. Translation gives CASKLGLSRVYEQYF.

The CDR3 bases are TGTGCCAGTACCTCGGGACAGGGGATTTATGAAGCTTTCTTT. Amino acid sequence: CASTSGQGIYEAFF. The chain links TRBV19 to TRBJ1-1; 10 bases fit TRBD1. Germline assignment: CDR1 LNHDA and CDR2 SQIVND (reference sequence). CDR3 length: 14 amino acids. The V and J ends lost 7 bases and 7 bases, in that order; junction bases with no gene match: 9.

In its sample, this clonotype was seen many times. The chain employs TRBV7-6 and TRBJ2-1; TRBD2 matches 8 bases. The CDR3 has 17 amino acids. V trimming: 1 base; J trimming: 0 bases; junction bases outside the gene matches: 5. The germline CDR1 and CDR2 sequences are SGHVS and FNYEAQ. The CDR3 region is CASSLVASGPSYNEQFF. CDR3 bases: TGTGCCAGCAGCTTAGTGGCTAGCGGGCCCTCCTACAATGAGCAGTTCTTC. Looking up the rest from reference TRBV7-6 and TRBJ2-1 gives the full variable domain: GAGVSQSPRYKVTKRGQDVALRCDPISGHVSLYWYRQALGQGPEFLTYFNYEAQQDKSGLPNDRFSAERPEGSISTLTIQRTEQRDSAMYRCASSLVASGPSYNEQFFGPGTRLTVL.

The J gene is TRBJ1-2, the V gene TRBV20-1, with D unresolved. The length of the CDR3 is 14 residues. Trimming left V 3 bases short and J 1 base short, with 12 bases between. CDR1 and CDR2 from the germline V gene are DFQATT and SNEGSKA (reference sequence). CDR3 sequence reads: CSARERVSNYGYTF. CDR3 in DNA: TGCAGTGCTAGGGAGAGGGTCAGTAACTATGGCTACACCTTC.

This clonotype came up many times. The V and J genes are TRBV4-1 and TRBJ1-5; D gene ambiguous. V lost 7 bases, J lost 0 bases, and 13 bases lay in between. The CDR3 spans 15 residues. CDR1 is MGHRA and CDR2 is YSYEKL in the germline V gene. The CDR3 nucleotides are TGCGCCAGCACCCAGTCACGGAATAGCAATCAGCCCCAGCATTTT. It specifies CASTQSRNSNQPQHF.

This chain connects TRBV4-1 to TRBJ2-7, with a possible D match to TRBD1 (6 bases). Germline V gives CDR1 MGHRA, CDR2 YSYEKL. The CDR3 totals 13 residues. V lost 2 bases to trimming and J lost 4 bases, with 9 bases between them. The DNA of the CDR3 is TGCGCCAGCAGCCAAACAGGGAATTACGAGCAGTACTTC. Its protein is CASSQTGNYEQYF.

The chain uses TRBV6-5 and TRBJ1-2; D perhaps matches TRBD1 (5 bases). CDR1 is MNHEY, CDR2 SVGAGI, per germline. The V and J ends lost 4 bases and 8 bases respectively, with 14 bases between them. The CDR3 consists of 13 residues. The CDR3 DNA reads as TGTGCCAGCAGTTTCGGGACGGCTCGAGGCTACACCTTC. Its protein is CASSFGTARGYTF.

The V gene is TRBV2, the J gene TRBJ1-1, with 8 bases aligning to TRBD1. This CDR3 has 14 amino acids. The trim removed 3 bases at V and 5 bases at J, leaving 5 bases unmatched. Germline V gives CDR1 SNHLY, CDR2 FYNNEI. Here the CDR3 reads CASSEWTGTTEAFF. The CDR3 nucleotides read TGTGCCAGCAGTGAGTGGACAGGGACTACTGAAGCTTTCTTT.

This clonotype was counted between two and nine times. The CDR3 DNA reads TGTGCCACCTGTGGGGACAGGATCACAGATACGCAGTATTTT. Amino acids: CATCGDRITDTQYF. The chain carries TRBV11-2 and TRBJ2-3, with 8 positions matching TRBD1. The CDR3 length is 14 residues. V shed 10 bases and J 2 bases; nucleotides not matched to a gene: 8. Germline CDR1 is SGHAT and CDR2 is FQNNGV.

This clonotype has just a few counts. CDR3 in amino acids: CASSFAGQGLYGYTF. The CDR3 coding sequence is TGTGCCAGCAGTTTCGCGGGACAGGGTTTATATGGCTACACCTTC. The chain is built from TRBV6-1 and TRBJ1-2; 9 bases match TRBD1. V lost 5 bases and J lost 5; bases outside the gene matches: 9. CDR1 and CDR2 from the germline V gene are MNHNS and SASEGT. The CDR3 is 15 residues long.

This clonotype was seen repeatedly, ten times or more. CDR3 sequence (DNA): TGCGCCAGCAGCCAAGATTTTAGCAATCAGCCCCAGCATTTT. This encodes CASSQDFSNQPQHF. J is TRBJ1-5 and V is TRBV4-1; no firm D call. CDR1 and CDR2 from the germline V gene are MGHRA and YSYEKL. The V end was cut by 0 bases, the J end by 0 bases, with 3 bases between. CDR3 length: 14 amino acids.

J is TRBJ2-1 and V is TRBV27; perhaps TRBD1 as D (7 bases). Germline V gene lookup returns CDR1 MNHEY and CDR2 SMNVEV (reference sequence). Trimming shortened V by 2 bases and J by 7 bases, and 12 bases separated the two germline ends. This CDR3 has 14 amino acids. The chain's CDR3 is CASSLVQGGNEQFF. The CDR3 DNA reads TGTGCCAGCAGTTTAGTCCAGGGGGGTAATGAGCAGTTCTTC.

The V gene is TRBV10-3, the J gene TRBJ1-1, with 7 bases fitting TRBD1. Per the germline V gene, CDR1 is ENHRY and CDR2 is SYGVKD. The CDR3 contains 15 residues. Trimming cost V 10 bases and J 0 bases; bases outside gene matches: 11. CDR3 sequence: CATTGLEGLNTEAFF. CDR3 nucleotides: TGTGCCACGACAGGGTTGGAGGGGCTGAACACTGAAGCTTTCTTT.

The CDR3 DNA reads TGTGCCAGTAGTGACCGGGGGATCTACGAGCAGTACTTC. It encodes CASSDRGIYEQYF. The genes are TRBV19 and TRBJ2-7; tentative D call: TRBD2 (6 bases). The length of the CDR3 is 13 residues. V shed 5 bases and J shed 3 bases, with 11 bases lying between them. Germline-derived CDR1 and CDR2 are LNHDA and SQIVND (reference sequence).

The J gene is TRBJ2-3, the V gene TRBV6-1; the D is unclear. This CDR3 region has 14 residues. V lost 5 bases, J lost 2 bases, and 11 bases lay in between. CDR1 and CDR2 (germline): MNHNS, SASEGT. CDR3 protein: CASSYSAYTDTQYF. CDR3 bases: TGTGCCAGCAGTTACAGTGCATACACAGATACGCAGTATTTT.

The sample holds a few counts of this clonotype. This chain uses TRBV6-5 with TRBJ2-2; tentative D call: TRBD2 (5 bases). V was trimmed by 6 bases and J by 0 bases, leaving 8 bases between them. The germline CDR1 and CDR2 sequences are MNHEY and SVGAGI. CDR3 length: 14 residues. The CDR3 reads CASRAGANTGELFF. The CDR3 DNA reads TGTGCCAGCAGGGCGGGCGCGAACACCGGGGAGCTGTTTTTT.

The chain has TRBV7-6 and TRBJ2-2; D is possibly TRBD2 (6 bases). Germline lookup yields CDR1 SGHVS and CDR2 FNYEAQ. This CDR3 region has 16 residues. Trimming stripped 2 bases from V and 1 base from J, with 11 bases between. This CDR3 is CASSLRTGENTGELFF. DNA for the CDR3: TGTGCCAGCAGCTTACGCACGGGAGAGAACACCGGGGAGCTGTTTTTT.

The chain links TRBV5-1 to TRBJ2-1; tentative D call: TRBD1 (6 bases). The germline V and J ends were trimmed by 2 bases and 8 bases, with 14 bases remaining between them. This CDR3 comprises 14 residues. Germline loops: CDR1 SGHRS, CDR2 YFSETQ. The CDR3 spells CASSFRDKVDEQFF. DNA for the CDR3: TGCGCCAGCAGCTTCCGGGACAAGGTTGATGAGCAGTTCTTC.

The V gene is TRBV12-3 or TRBV12-4, the J gene TRBJ2-3; 10 bases fit TRBD1. Germline trimming cut 3 bases from V and 5 bases from J; bases unmatched to any gene: 2. This CDR3 region has 14 residues. CDR3 coding DNA: TGTGCCAGCAGTTTGACAGGGGGCAGAGATACGCAGTATTTT. Protein: CASSLTGGRDTQYF.